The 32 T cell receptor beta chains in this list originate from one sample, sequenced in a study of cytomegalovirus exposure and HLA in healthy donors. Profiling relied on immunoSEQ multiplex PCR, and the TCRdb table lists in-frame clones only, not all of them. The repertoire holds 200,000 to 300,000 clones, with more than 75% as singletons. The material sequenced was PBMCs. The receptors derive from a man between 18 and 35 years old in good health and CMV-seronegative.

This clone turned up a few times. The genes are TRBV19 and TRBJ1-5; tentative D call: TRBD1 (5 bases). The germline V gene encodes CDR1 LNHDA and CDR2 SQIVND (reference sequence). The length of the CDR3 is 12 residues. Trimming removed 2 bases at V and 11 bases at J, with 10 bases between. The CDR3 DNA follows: TGTGCCAGTAGTATATCGTCAGGGTCCCAGCATTTT. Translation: CASSISSGSQHF.

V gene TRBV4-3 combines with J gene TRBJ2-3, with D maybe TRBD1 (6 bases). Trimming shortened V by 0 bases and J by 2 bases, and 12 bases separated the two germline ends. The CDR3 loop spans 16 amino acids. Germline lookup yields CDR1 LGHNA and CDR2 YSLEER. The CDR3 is CASSQDYGQSTDTQYF. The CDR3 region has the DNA TGCGCCAGCAGCCAAGATTACGGACAGTCCACAGATACGCAGTATTTT.

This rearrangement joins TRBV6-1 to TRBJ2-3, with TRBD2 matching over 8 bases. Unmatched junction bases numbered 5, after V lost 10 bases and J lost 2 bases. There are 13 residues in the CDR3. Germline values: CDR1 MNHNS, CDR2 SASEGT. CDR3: CAIRTSSTDTQYF. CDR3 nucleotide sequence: TGTGCCATTAGGACTAGCTCCACAGATACGCAGTATTTT.

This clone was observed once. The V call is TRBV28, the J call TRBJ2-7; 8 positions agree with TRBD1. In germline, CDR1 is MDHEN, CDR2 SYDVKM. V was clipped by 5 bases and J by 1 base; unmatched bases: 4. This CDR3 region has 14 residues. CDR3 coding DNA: TGTGCCAGCAGTCGACAGGGGCTTTCCTACGAGCAGTACTTC. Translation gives CASSRQGLSYEQYF.

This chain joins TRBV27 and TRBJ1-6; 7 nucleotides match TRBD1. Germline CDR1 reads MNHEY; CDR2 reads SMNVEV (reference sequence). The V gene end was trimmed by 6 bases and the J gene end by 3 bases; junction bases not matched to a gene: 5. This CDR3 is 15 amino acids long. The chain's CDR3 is CASSPRTGYNSPLHF. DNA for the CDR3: TGTGCCAGCAGCCCGCGGACAGGCTATAATTCACCCCTCCACTTT.

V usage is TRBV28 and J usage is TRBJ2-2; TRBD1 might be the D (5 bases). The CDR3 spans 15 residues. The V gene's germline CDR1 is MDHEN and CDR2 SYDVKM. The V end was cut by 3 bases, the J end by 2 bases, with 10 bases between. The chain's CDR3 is CASSLRQLNTGELFF. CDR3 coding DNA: TGTGCCAGCAGTTTGAGACAGCTAAACACCGGGGAGCTGTTTTTT.

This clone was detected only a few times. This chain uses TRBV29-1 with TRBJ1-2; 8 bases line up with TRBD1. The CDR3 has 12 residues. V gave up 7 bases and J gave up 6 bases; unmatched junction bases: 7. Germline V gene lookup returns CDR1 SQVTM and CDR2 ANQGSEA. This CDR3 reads CSGIQGANGYTF. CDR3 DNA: TGCAGCGGAATCCAGGGGGCTAATGGCTACACCTTC.

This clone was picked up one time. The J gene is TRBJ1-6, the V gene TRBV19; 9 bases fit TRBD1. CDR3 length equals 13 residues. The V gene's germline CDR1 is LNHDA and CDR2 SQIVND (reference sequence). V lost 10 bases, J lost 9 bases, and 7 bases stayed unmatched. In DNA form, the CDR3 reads TGTGCCACCACCGGGACAGGGTTTTCACCCCTCCACTTT. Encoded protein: CATTGTGFSPLHF.

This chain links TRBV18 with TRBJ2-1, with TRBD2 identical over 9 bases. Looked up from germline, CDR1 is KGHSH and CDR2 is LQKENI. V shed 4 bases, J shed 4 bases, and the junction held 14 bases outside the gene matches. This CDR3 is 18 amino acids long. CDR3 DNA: TGTGCCAGCTCACAGGCGGGACTAGCCATTTCCCCATACAATGAGCAGTTCTTC. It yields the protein CASSQAGLAISPYNEQFF.

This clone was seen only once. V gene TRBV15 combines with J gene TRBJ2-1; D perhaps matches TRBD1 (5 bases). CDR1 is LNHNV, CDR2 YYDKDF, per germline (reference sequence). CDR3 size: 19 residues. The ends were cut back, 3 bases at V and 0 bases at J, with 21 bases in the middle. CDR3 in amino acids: CATSSAVSGPSSSYNEQFF. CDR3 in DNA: TGTGCCACCAGCAGCGCGGTCTCAGGGCCTTCGAGCTCCTACAATGAGCAGTTCTTC. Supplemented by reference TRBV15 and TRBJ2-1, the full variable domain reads DAMVIQNPRYQVTQFGKPVTLSCSQTLNHNVMYWYQQKSSQAPKLLFHYYDKDFNNEADTPDNFQSRRPNTSFCFLDIRSPGLGDTAMYLCATSSAVSGPSSSYNEQFFGPGTRLTVL.

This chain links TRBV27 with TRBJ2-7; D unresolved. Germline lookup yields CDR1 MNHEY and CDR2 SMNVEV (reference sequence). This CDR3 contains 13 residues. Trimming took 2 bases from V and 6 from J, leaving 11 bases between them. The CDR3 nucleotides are TGTGCCAGCAGTTTAAGTCCCCCACTCGAGCAGTACTTC. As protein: CASSLSPPLEQYF.

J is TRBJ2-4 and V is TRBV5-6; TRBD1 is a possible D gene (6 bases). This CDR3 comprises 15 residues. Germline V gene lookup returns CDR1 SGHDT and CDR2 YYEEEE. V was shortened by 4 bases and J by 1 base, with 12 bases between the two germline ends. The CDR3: CASSGLQGAKNIQYF. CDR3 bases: TGTGCCAGCAGCGGACTTCAGGGGGCCAAAAACATTCAGTACTTC. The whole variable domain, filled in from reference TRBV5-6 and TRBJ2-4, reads DAGVTQSPTHLIKTRGQQVTLRCSPKSGHDTVSWYQQALGQGPQFIFQYYEEEERQRGNFPDRFSGHQFPNYSSELNVNALLLGDSALYLCASSGLQGAKNIQYFGAGTRLSVL.

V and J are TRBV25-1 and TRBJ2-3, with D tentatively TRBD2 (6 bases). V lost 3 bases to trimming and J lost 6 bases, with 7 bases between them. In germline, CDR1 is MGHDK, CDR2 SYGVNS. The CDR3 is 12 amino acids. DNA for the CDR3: TGTGCCAGCAGTGAGGGAGGTGATACGCAGTATTTT. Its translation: CASSEGGDTQYF. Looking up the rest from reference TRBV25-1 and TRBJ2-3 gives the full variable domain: EADIYQTPRYLVIGTGKKITLECSQTMGHDKMYWYQQDPGMELHLIHYSYGVNSTEKGDLSSESTVSRIRTEHFPLTLESARPSHTSQYLCASSEGGDTQYFGPGTRLTVL.

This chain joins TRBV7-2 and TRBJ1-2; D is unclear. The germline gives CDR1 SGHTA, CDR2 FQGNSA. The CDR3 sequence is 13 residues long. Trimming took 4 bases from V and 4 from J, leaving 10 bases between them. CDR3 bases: TGTGCCAGCAGCTCGTGGGCCGCCTATGGCTACACCTTC. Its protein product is CASSSWAAYGYTF.

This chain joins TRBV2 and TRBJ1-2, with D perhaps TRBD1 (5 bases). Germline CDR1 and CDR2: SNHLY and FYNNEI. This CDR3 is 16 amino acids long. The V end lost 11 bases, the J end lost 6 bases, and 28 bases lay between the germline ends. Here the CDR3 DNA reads TGTGCCGGATTCTCCATGGGGCAGGAGGGCTTGAATGGCTACACCTTC. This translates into CAGFSMGQEGLNGYTF.

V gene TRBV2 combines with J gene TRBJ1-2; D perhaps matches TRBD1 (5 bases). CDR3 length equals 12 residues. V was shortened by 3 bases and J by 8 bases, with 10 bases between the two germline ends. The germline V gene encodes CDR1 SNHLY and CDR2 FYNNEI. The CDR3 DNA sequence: TGTGCCAGCAGTGACGGGGGTCGAGGCTACACCTTC. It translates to CASSDGGRGYTF.

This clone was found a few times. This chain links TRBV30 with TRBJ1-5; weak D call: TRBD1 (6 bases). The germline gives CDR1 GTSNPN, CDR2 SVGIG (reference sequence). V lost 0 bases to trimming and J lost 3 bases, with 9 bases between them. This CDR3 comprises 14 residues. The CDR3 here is CAWSVGGYNQPQHF. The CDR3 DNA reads TGTGCCTGGAGTGTAGGGGGATACAATCAGCCCCAGCATTTT.

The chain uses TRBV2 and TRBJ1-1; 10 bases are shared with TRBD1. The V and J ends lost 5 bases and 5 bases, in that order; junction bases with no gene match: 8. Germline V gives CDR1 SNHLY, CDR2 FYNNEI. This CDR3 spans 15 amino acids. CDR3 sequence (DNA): TGTGCCAGCAGTCCTGGTCGGACAGGGGGAACTGAAGCTTTCTTT. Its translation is CASSPGRTGGTEAFF.

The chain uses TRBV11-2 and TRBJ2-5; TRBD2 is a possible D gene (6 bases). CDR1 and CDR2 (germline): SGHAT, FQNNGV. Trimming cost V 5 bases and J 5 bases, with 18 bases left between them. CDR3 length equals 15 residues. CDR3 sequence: CASSPEAAAGETQYF. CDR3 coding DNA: TGTGCCAGCAGCCCCGAGGCGGCGGCGGGGGAGACCCAGTACTTC.

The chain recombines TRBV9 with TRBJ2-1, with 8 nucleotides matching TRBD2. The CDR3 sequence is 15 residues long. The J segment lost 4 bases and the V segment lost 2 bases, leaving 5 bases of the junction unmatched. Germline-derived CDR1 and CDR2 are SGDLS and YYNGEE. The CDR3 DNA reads TGTGCCAGCAGCGTTCTCACTAGCGGTTACAATGAGCAGTTCTTC. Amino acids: CASSVLTSGYNEQFF.

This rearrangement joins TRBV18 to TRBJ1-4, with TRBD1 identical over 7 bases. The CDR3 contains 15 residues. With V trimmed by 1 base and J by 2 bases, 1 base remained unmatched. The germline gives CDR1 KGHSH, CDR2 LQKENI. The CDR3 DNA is TGTGCCAGCTCACCACAGGGGGCCACTAATGAAAAACTGTTTTTT. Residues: CASSPQGATNEKLFF.

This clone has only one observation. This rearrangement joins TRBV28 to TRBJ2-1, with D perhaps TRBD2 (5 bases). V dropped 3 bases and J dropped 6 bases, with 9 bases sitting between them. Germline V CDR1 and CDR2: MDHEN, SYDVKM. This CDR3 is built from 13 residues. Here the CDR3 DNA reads TGTGCCAGCAGTTTTATCGGGGTCAATGAGCAGTTCTTC. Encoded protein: CASSFIGVNEQFF.

CDR3 region: CASGLALGGITNEQFF. In DNA, the CDR3 is TGTGCTAGTGGTTTGGCCCTTGGGGGCATTACCAATGAGCAGTTCTTC. This chain joins TRBV12-5 and TRBJ2-1; possible D gene TRBD1, 6 bases. Looked up from germline, CDR1 is LGHNT and CDR2 is FRNRAP. The CDR3 is 16 residues long. The V end was cut by 1 base, the J end by 6 bases, with 16 bases between.

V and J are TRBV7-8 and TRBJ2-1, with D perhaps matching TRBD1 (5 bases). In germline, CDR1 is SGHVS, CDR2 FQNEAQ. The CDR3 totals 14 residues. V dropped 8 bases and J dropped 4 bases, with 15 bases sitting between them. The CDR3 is CASSRGRTYNEQFF. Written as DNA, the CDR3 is TGTGCCAGCTCTAGGGGTCGAACATACAATGAGCAGTTCTTC.

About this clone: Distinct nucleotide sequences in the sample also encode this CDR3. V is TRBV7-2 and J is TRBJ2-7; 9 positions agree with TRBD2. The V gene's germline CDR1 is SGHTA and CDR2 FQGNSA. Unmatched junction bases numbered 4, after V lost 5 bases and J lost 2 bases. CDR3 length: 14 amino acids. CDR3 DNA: TGTGCCAGCAGCCCGACTAGCGGTCCCTACGAGCAGTACTTC. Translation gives CASSPTSGPYEQYF.

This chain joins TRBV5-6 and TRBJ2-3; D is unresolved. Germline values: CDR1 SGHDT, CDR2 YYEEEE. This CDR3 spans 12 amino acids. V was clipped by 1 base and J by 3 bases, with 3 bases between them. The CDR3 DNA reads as TGTGCCAGCAGCTTGTCAACAGATACGCAGTATTTT. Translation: CASSLSTDTQYF.

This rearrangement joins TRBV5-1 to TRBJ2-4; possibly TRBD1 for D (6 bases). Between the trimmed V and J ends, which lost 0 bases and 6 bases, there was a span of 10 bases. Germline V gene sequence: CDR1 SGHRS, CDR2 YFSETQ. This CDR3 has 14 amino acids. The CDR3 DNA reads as TGCGCCAGCAGCTTGGACACACAGGGAAACATTCAGTACTTC. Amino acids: CASSLDTQGNIQYF.

CDR3 nucleotide sequence: TGTGCCAGTAGTCCAGGGGGGACCGGATTCTATGGCTACACCTTC. Translating gives CASSPGGTGFYGYTF. This rearrangement joins TRBV19 to TRBJ1-2; 7 bases are a match to TRBD1. J gave up 4 bases and V 5 bases, and 10 bases lay outside the gene matches. Germline lookup yields CDR1 LNHDA and CDR2 SQIVND (reference sequence). This CDR3 comprises 15 residues.

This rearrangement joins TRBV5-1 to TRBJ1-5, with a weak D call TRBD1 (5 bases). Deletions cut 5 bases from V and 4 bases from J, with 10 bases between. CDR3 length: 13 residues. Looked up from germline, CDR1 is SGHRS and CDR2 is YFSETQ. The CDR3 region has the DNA TGCGCCAGCAGTATGGGGCAGAATCAGCCCCAGCATTTT. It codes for CASSMGQNQPQHF.

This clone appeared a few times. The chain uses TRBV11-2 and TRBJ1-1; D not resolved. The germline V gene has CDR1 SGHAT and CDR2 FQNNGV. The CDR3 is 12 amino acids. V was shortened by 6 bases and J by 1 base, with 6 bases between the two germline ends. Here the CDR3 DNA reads TGTGCCAGCAGTTTCAGGAACACTGAAGCTTTCTTT. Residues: CASSFRNTEAFF.

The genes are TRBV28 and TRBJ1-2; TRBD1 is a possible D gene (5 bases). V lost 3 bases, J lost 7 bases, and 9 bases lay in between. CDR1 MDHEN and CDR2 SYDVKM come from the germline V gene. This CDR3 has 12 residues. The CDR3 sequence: CASSFLQGGYTF. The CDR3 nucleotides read TGTGCCAGCAGTTTCCTGCAGGGTGGCTACACCTTC.

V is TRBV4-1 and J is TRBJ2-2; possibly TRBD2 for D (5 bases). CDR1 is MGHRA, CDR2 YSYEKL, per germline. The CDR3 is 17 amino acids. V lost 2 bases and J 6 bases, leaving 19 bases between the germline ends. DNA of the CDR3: TGCGCCAGCAGCCAAACCCCTCCTTCACTAGGACCCGGGGAGCTGTTTTTT. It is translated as CASSQTPPSLGPGELFF.